Listed below are T cell receptor beta chains from one sample, sequenced in a study of blood T cell repertoires in COVID-19. The repertoire was sequenced with immunoSEQ multiplex PCR; TCRdb's copy has only in-frame clones and lacks some. This table has about 150,000 clones, 82% appearing once. The sample taken for sequencing was peripheral blood. The receptors derive from a human donor with acute or convalescent COVID-19. The donor label of this sample is uncertain. The CDR3 runs from the conserved cysteine through the conserved F or W. The order of the fields is J gene, V gene, clone size, D gene, CDR3 protein, CDR3 DNA. A D gene is named only where the DNA matches it firmly. For some rows the clone size is stated as once, few or many, or as a class when expanded; others skip it.

TRBJ1-2,TRBV7-9,-,-,CASGLWEGYTF,TGTGCCAGCGGCTTGTGGGAGGGCTACACCTTC
TRBJ1-1,TRBV2,-,-,CASSIAETGTEAFF,TGTGCCAGCAGCATCGCCGAAACCGGCACTGAAGCTTTCTTT
TRBJ2-3,TRBV11-2,-,TRBD2,CASSPPLAGETDTQYF,TGTGCCAGCAGCCCCCCTCTTGCGGGGGAAACGGATACGCAGTATTTT
TRBJ1-1,TRBV5-1,-,-,CASSLDRRYTEAFF,TGCGCCAGCAGCTTGGACAGGCGATACACTGAAGCTTTCTTT
TRBJ2-7,TRBV18,-,TRBD2,CASSPEILAAGGEQYF,TGTGCCAGCTCACCAGAAATCCTAGCGGCGGGAGGTGAGCAGTACTTC
TRBJ1-1,TRBV6-5,-,-,CASSYLQVNTEAFF,TGTGCCAGCAGTTACTTACAGGTTAACACTGAAGCTTTCTTT
TRBJ1-1,TRBV5-1,-,TRBD1,CASRTGSEAFF,TGCGCCAGTCGGACAGGGTCTGAAGCTTTCTTT
TRBJ1-1,TRBV6-5,-,-,CASSYSAGRSTEAFF,TGTGCCAGCAGTTACTCCGCGGGGCGGAGCACTGAAGCTTTCTTT
TRBJ1-5,TRBV3-1/TRBV3-2,-,-,CASSQAPGQPQHF,TGTGCCAGCAGCCAAGCCCCCGGGCAGCCCCAGCATTTT
TRBJ2-3,TRBV5-1,-,TRBD1,CASQPGDRGIDTQYF,TGCGCCAGCCAACCGGGGGACAGGGGAATAGATACGCAGTATTTT
TRBJ1-2,TRBV7-6,-,TRBD1,CASSLGADRGRGTYGYTF,TGTGCCAGCAGCTTAGGAGCAGACAGGGGAAGGGGTACTTATGGCTACACCTTC
TRBJ2-2,TRBV19,-,-,CASSTQLGITGELFF,TGTGCCAGTAGTACCCAACTAGGAATCACCGGGGAGCTGTTTTTT
TRBJ1-5,TRBV30,-,-,CAWAAGSNQPQHF,TGTGCCTGGGCGGCAGGTAGCAATCAGCCCCAGCATTTT
TRBJ2-7,TRBV29-1,-,-,CSAGTLDEQYF,TGCAGCGCTGGAACGCTAGACGAGCAGTACTTC
TRBJ1-5,TRBV19,-,TRBD1,CASSTDRVQPQHF,TGTGCCAGTAGTACCGACAGGGTTCAGCCCCAGCATTTT
TRBJ2-7,TRBV6-5,-,-,CASNPYRGGLHEQYF,TGTGCCAGCAACCCTTACAGGGGGGGCCTCCACGAGCAGTACTTC
TRBJ1-2,TRBV15,-,-,CATSRERGNHGYTF,TGTGCCACCAGCAGAGAAAGGGGGAACCATGGCTACACCTTC
TRBJ2-1,TRBV4-2,-,TRBD2,CASSQGTSGGSYNEQFF,TGTGCCAGCAGCCAAGGGACTAGCGGGGGCTCCTACAATGAGCAGTTCTTC
TRBJ2-2,TRBV4-1,-,-,CASSQVSAGELFF,TGCGCCAGCAGCCAAGTGAGTGCCGGGGAGCTGTTTTTT
TRBJ1-5,TRBV10-3,-,-,CAISDSGGRNQPQHF,TGTGCCATCAGTGACTCCGGGGGGAGAAATCAGCCCCAGCATTTT
TRBJ1-5,TRBV15,-,-,CATSREGRTYGNQPQHF,TGTGCCACCAGCAGAGAGGGGCGTACGTATGGCAATCAGCCCCAGCATTTT
TRBJ1-5,TRBV6-5,few,-,CASSQADNQPQHF,TGTGCCAGCAGCCAGGCAGACAATCAGCCCCAGCATTTT
TRBJ1-6,TRBV2,-,-,CASSYNSYNSPLHF,TGTGCCAGCAGTTACAACTCCTATAATTCACCCCTCCACTTT
TRBJ1-1,TRBV29-1,once,TRBD1,CSVRERQGSTEAFF,TGCAGCGTACGGGAGAGACAGGGTAGCACTGAAGCTTTCTTT
TRBJ1-4,TRBV4-2,-,-,CASSPLAEKLFF,TGTGCCAGCAGCCCCCTAGCCGAAAAACTGTTTTTT
TRBJ2-3,TRBV7-9,-,-,CASSFFAGTDTQYF,TGTGCCAGCAGCTTTTTCGCAGGCACAGATACGCAGTATTTT
TRBJ1-5,TRBV27,-,-,CATRARQGNGNQPQHF,TGTGCCACCCGAGCAAGGCAGGGGAATGGCAATCAGCCCCAGCATTTT
TRBJ2-3,TRBV6-5,-,-,CASRWATGNRNTQYF,TGTGCCAGCAGGTGGGCCACCGGCAATAGAAATACGCAGTATTTT
TRBJ1-2,TRBV7-9,-,TRBD1,CASRSTGQANYGYTF,TGTGCCAGCAGATCTACGGGACAGGCCAACTATGGCTACACCTTC
TRBJ2-4,TRBV6-6,-,-,CASSDVGGTGKNIQYF,TGTGCCAGCAGCGACGTCGGGGGGACAGGCAAAAACATTCAGTACTTC
TRBJ1-2,TRBV6-1,-,TRBD1,CASSGIPGQGRYGYTF,TGTGCCAGCAGTGGGATACCGGGACAGGGGCGGTATGGCTACACCTTC
TRBJ1-2,TRBV2,-,TRBD1,CASSDQGAGYGYTF,TGTGCCAGCAGTGATCAGGGGGCAGGGTATGGCTACACCTTC
TRBJ2-2,TRBV5-1,once,TRBD1,CASSLTGTALTGELFF,TGCGCCAGCAGCTTGACCGGGACAGCCCTCACCGGGGAGCTGTTTTTT
TRBJ1-4,TRBV10-2,-,-,CASSVGPGSEKLFF,TGCGCCAGCAGCGTGGGGCCAGGAAGTGAAAAACTGTTTTTT
TRBJ1-2,TRBV11-2,many,-,CASSLEPGGYGYTF,TGTGCCAGCAGCTTAGAACCGGGGGGCTATGGCTACACCTTC
TRBJ1-5,TRBV7-2,once,TRBD1,CASSLAPSGGGSNQPQHF,TGTGCCAGCAGCTTAGCCCCTTCAGGGGGAGGCAGCAATCAGCCCCAGCATTTT
TRBJ2-5,TRBV11-1,-,-,CASSFNQETQYF,TGTGCCAGCAGCTTCAACCAAGAGACCCAGTACTTC
TRBJ1-2,TRBV6-1,-,TRBD1,CASRDDREYYGYTF,TGTGCCAGCAGAGACGACAGGGAGTACTATGGCTACACCTTC
TRBJ1-4,TRBV9,-,-,CASSATGRAAEKLFF,TGTGCCAGCAGCGCCACAGGACGGGCGGCTGAAAAACTGTTTTTT
TRBJ1-5,TRBV6-5,few,TRBD1,CASSGRTGGQPQHF,TGTGCCAGCAGCGGACGGACAGGGGGTCAGCCCCAGCATTTT
TRBJ1-2,TRBV5-4,-,-,CASSLDRNNGGYTF,TGTGCCAGCAGCTTGGACAGGAACAACGGTGGCTACACCTTC
TRBJ1-1,TRBV6-5,-,-,CASSQTRNTEAFF,TGTGCCAGCAGCCAGACAAGGAACACTGAAGCTTTCTTT
TRBJ2-7,TRBV5-5,-,TRBD1,CASSTGTGDREQYF,TGTGCCAGCAGCACCGGGACAGGGGATCGCGAGCAGTACTTC
TRBJ2-4,TRBV4-2,-,-,CASSQNGEEAQYF,TGTGCCAGCAGCCAAAATGGGGAGGAAGCTCAGTACTTC
TRBJ1-1,TRBV2,-,-,CASNPGGTEAFF,TGTGCCAGCAACCCGGGGGGCACTGAAGCTTTCTTT
TRBJ1-2,TRBV5-6,-,TRBD1,CASSYPGQSFSYTF,TGTGCCAGCAGCTACCCGGGACAGTCCTTTAGCTACACCTTC
TRBJ2-5,TRBV7-9,-,TRBD1,CASSSPGQGKETQYF,TGTGCCAGCAGCTCCCCGGGACAGGGGAAAGAGACCCAGTACTTC
TRBJ1-6,TRBV3-1/TRBV3-2,-,-,CASSRSSGAGQNSPLHF,TGTGCCAGCAGCCGCTCCAGTGGGGCAGGCCAAAATTCACCCCTCCACTTT